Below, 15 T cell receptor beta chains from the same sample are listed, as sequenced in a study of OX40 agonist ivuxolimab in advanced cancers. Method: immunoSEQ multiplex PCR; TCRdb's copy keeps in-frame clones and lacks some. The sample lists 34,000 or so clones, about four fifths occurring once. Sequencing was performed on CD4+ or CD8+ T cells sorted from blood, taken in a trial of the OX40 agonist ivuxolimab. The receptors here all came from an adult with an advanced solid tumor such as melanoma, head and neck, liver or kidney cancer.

The CDR3 DNA reads as TGTGCCTGGAGTCCGCCGGGGCGTTTGTTTGATACGCAGTATTTT. This sequence encodes CAWSPPGRLFDTQYF. The chain employs TRBV30 and TRBJ2-3; D is perhaps TRBD1 or TRBD2 (5 bases each). Per the germline V gene, CDR1 is GTSNPN and CDR2 is SVGIG (reference sequence). The CDR3 length is 15 residues. V dropped 2 bases and J dropped 6 bases, with 18 bases sitting between them.

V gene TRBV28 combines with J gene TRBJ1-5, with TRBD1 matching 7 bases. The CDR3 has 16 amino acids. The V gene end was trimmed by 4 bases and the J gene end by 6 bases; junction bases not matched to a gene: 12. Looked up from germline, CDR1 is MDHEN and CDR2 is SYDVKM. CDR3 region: CASSSPGQLGLQPQHF. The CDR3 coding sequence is TGTGCCAGCAGTTCACCGGGACAGCTGGGCCTTCAGCCCCAGCATTTT. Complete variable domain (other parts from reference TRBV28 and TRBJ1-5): DVKVTQSSRYLVKRTGEKVFLECVQDMDHENMFWYRQDPGLGLRLIYFSYDVKMKEKGDIPEGYSVSREKKERFSLILESASTNQTSMYLCASSSPGQLGLQPQHFGDGTRLSIL.

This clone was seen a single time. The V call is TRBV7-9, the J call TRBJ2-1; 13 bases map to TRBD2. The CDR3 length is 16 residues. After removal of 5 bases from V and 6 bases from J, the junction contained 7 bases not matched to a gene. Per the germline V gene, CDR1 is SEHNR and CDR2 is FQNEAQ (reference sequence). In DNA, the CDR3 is TGTGCCAGCAGCCCACTCACTAGCGGGAGGGCCAATGAGCAGTTCTTC. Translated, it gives CASSPLTSGRANEQFF. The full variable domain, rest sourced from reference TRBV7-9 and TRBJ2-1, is DTGVSQNPRHKITKRGQNVTFRCDPISEHNRLYWYRQTLGQGPEFLTYFQNEAQLEKSRLLSDRFSAERPKGSFSTLEIQRTEQGDSAMYLCASSPLTSGRANEQFFGPGTRLTVL.

CDR3 DNA sequence: TGTGCCAGCAGTGAGGACGGCTTTTATGGCTACACCTTC. Its translation is CASSEDGFYGYTF. The V gene is TRBV6-5, the J gene TRBJ1-2; D not resolved. The CDR3 is made up of 13 amino acids. CDR1 is MNHEY and CDR2 is SVGAGI in the germline V gene. Trimming cost V 5 bases and J 5 bases, with 12 bases left between them.

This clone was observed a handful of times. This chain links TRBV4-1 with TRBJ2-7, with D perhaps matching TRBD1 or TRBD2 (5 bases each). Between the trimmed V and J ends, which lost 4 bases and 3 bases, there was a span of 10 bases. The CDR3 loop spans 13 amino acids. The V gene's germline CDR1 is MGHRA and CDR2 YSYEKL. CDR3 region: CASSRGTFYEQYF. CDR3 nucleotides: TGCGCCAGCAGCCGAGGGACGTTCTACGAGCAGTACTTC.

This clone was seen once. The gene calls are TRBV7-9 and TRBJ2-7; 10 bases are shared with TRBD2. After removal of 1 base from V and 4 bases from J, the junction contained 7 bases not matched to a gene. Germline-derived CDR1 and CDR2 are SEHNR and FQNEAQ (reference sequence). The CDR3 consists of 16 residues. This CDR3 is CASSLGSGRPTYEQYF. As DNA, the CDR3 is TGTGCCAGCAGCTTAGGTAGCGGGAGGCCTACTTACGAGCAGTACTTC.

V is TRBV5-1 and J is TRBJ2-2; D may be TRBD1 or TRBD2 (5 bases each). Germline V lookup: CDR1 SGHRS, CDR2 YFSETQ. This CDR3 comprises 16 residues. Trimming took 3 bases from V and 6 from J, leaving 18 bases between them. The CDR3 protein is CASSSGTADFPGELFF. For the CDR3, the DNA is TGCGCCAGCAGCTCCGGGACGGCGGATTTCCCCGGGGAGCTGTTTTTT.

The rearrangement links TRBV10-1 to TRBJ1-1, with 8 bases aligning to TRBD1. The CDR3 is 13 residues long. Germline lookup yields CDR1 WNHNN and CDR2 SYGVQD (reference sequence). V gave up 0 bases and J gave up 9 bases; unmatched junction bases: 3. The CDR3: CASSESQGAQAFF. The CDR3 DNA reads TGCGCCAGCAGTGAGTCGCAGGGGGCGCAAGCTTTCTTT.

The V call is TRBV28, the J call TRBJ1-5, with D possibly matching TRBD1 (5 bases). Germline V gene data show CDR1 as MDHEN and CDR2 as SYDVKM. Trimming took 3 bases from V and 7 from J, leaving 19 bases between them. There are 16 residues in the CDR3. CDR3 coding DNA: TGTGCCAGCAGTTTGAGGACTAGGCAGGGCAGACAGCCCCAGCATTTT. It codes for CASSLRTRQGRQPQHF.

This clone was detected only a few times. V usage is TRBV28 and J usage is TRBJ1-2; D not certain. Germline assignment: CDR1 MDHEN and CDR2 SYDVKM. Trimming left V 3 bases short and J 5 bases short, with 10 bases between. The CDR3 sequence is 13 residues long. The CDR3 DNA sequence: TGTGCCAGCAGTTTGTCAGGTTTTTATGGCTACACCTTC. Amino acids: CASSLSGFYGYTF.

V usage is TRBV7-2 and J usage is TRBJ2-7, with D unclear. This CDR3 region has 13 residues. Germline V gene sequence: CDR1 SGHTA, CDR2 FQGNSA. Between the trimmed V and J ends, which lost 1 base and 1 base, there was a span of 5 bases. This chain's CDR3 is CASSLDRSYEQYF. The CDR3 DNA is TGTGCCAGCAGCTTAGACCGGTCCTACGAGCAGTACTTC.

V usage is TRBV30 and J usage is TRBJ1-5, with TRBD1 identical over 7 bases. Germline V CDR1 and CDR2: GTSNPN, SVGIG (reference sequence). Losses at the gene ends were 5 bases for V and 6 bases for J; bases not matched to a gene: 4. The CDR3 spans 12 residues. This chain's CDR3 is CAWAGGGQPQHF. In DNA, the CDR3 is TGTGCCTGGGCAGGGGGTGGTCAGCCCCAGCATTTT.

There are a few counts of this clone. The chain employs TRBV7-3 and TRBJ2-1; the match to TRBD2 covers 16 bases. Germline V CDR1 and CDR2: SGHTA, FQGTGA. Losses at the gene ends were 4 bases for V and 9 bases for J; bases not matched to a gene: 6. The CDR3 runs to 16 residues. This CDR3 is CASSSGTSGGAAEQFF. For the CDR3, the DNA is TGTGCCAGCAGCTCCGGGACTAGCGGGGGGGCGGCTGAGCAGTTCTTC.

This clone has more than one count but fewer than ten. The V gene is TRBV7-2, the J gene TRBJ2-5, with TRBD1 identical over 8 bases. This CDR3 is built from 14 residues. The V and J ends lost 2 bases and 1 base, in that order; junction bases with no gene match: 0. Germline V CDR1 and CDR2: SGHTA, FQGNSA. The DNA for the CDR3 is TGTGCCAGCAGCTTAACAGGGGGCCAAGAGACCCAGTACTTC. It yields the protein CASSLTGGQETQYF.

The DNA of the CDR3 is TGTGCCAGCAGTTTTCGAGACACCTCCAATGAGCAGTTCTTC. It codes for CASSFRDTSNEQFF. The gene calls are TRBV27 and TRBJ2-1; D is uncertain. Deletions cut 3 bases from V and 6 bases from J, with 12 bases between. The CDR3 runs 14 residues. CDR1 is MNHEY, CDR2 SMNVEV, per germline (reference sequence).